These T cell receptor beta chains were read from a single sample in a study of blood T cell repertoires in COVID-19. TCRdb's copy holds only in-frame clones and misses some; the assay was immunoSEQ multiplex PCR. The repertoire holds 200,000 to 250,000 clones, with 70% to 85% as singletons. The specimen sequenced was peripheral blood. The receptors derive from a woman aged 80 or older with acute or convalescent COVID-19. Both conserved end residues are part of each CDR3. D genes are given only for firm matches. Rows give clone size only sometimes, using once, few, many, or a class for an expanded clone.

V gene: TRBV19
CDR3 length: 18
D gene: TRBD2
J gene: TRBJ2-2
clone size: .
CDR3 DNA: TGTGCCAGTAGTAGGACTAGCGGGAGCCGGATGAACACCGGGGAGCTGTTTTTT
CDR3 protein: CASSRTSGSRMNTGELFF

V gene: TRBV11-3
CDR3 length: 13
D gene: .
J gene: TRBJ2-7
clone size: .
CDR3 DNA: TGTGCCAGCTCAGCGGGTTCCTCCTACGAGCAGTACTTC
CDR3 protein: CASSAGSSYEQYF

V gene: TRBV7-2
CDR3 length: 13
D gene: TRBD1
J gene: TRBJ2-7
clone size: once
CDR3 DNA: TGTGCCAGCAGCGACAGGGGACGAAACGAGCAGTACTTC
CDR3 protein: CASSDRGRNEQYF

V gene: TRBV29-1
CDR3 length: 12
D gene: .
J gene: TRBJ2-3
clone size: .
CDR3 DNA: TGCAGCGTTGAACCCACTGCGGATACGCAGTATTTT
CDR3 protein: CSVEPTADTQYF

V gene: TRBV2
CDR3 length: 15
D gene: .
J gene: TRBJ1-4
clone size: once
CDR3 DNA: TGTGCCAGCAGCTTTGAACACGCAACTAATGAAAAACTGTTTTTT
CDR3 protein: CASSFEHATNEKLFF

V gene: TRBV7-8
CDR3 length: 16
D gene: TRBD1
J gene: TRBJ2-7
clone size: .
CDR3 DNA: TGTGCCAGCAGCTCTAACCGGGACAGGGGGACCTACGAGCAGTACTTC
CDR3 protein: CASSSNRDRGTYEQYF

V gene: TRBV18
CDR3 length: 16
D gene: .
J gene: TRBJ2-3
clone size: .
CDR3 DNA: TGTGCCAGCTCAGGAGGGCGGGGGCTAAGCACAGATACGCAGTATTTT
CDR3 protein: CASSGGRGLSTDTQYF

V gene: TRBV15
CDR3 length: 16
D gene: TRBD1
J gene: TRBJ1-2
clone size: .
CDR3 DNA: TGTGCCACCAGCAGAGGACAGGGGGGCGCTAACTATGGCTACACCTTC
CDR3 protein: CATSRGQGGANYGYTF

V gene: TRBV9
CDR3 length: 16
D gene: .
J gene: TRBJ2-3
clone size: .
CDR3 DNA: TGTGCCAGCAGCGTATTAATGGGGGGGGCCACAGATACGCAGTATTTT
CDR3 protein: CASSVLMGGATDTQYF

V gene: TRBV6-5
CDR3 length: 15
D gene: TRBD1
J gene: TRBJ2-7
clone size: .
CDR3 DNA: TGTGCCAGCAGGCTCGGGACAGGAGGGGTCTACGAGCAGTACTTC
CDR3 protein: CASRLGTGGVYEQYF

V gene: TRBV6-1
CDR3 length: 15
D gene: .
J gene: TRBJ2-1
clone size: once
CDR3 DNA: TGTGCCAGCAGTGAGCACAGCAGTGCCTACAATGAGCAGTTCTTC
CDR3 protein: CASSEHSSAYNEQFF

V gene: TRBV19
CDR3 length: 16
D gene: TRBD1
J gene: TRBJ1-2
clone size: once
CDR3 DNA: TGTGCCAGTGGACCAGGACCGGGACAGGCGGCTAGGGGCTACACCTTC
CDR3 protein: CASGPGPGQAARGYTF

V gene: TRBV6-2/TRBV6-3
CDR3 length: 13
D gene: TRBD2
J gene: TRBJ2-7
clone size: .
CDR3 DNA: TGTGCCAGCAGTTACGAGCGGGGCTACGAGCAGTACTTC
CDR3 protein: CASSYERGYEQYF

V gene: TRBV6-5
CDR3 length: 13
D gene: .
J gene: TRBJ2-7
clone size: .
CDR3 DNA: TGTGCCAGCAAGGGTCGGTGGGAGAACGAGCAGTACTTC
CDR3 protein: CASKGRWENEQYF

V gene: TRBV10-3
CDR3 length: 13
D gene: .
J gene: TRBJ1-1
clone size: few
CDR3 DNA: TGTGCCATCAGTGCGACGGGGGACACTGAAGCTTTCTTT
CDR3 protein: CAISATGDTEAFF

V gene: TRBV6-2/TRBV6-3
CDR3 length: 14
D gene: TRBD2
J gene: TRBJ2-7
clone size: .
CDR3 DNA: TGTGCCAGCAGTTACCCGGGGACTAGCTACGAGCAGTACTTC
CDR3 protein: CASSYPGTSYEQYF

V gene: TRBV5-6
CDR3 length: 13
D gene: .
J gene: TRBJ2-5
clone size: once
CDR3 DNA: TGTGCCAGCAGCCAAGGGACTTCGGTTACCCAGTACTTC
CDR3 protein: CASSQGTSVTQYF

V gene: TRBV28
CDR3 length: 15
D gene: TRBD1
J gene: TRBJ1-2
clone size: once
CDR3 DNA: TGTGCCAGCAGCTCCCAGGGGGCCCCAGGCTATGGCTACACCTTC
CDR3 protein: CASSSQGAPGYGYTF

V gene: TRBV18
CDR3 length: 16
D gene: TRBD2
J gene: TRBJ2-5
clone size: .
CDR3 DNA: TGTGCCAGCTCACCAGAGGGACTAGCGGGAGGAGAGACCCAGTACTTC
CDR3 protein: CASSPEGLAGGETQYF

V gene: TRBV7-2
CDR3 length: 15
D gene: .
J gene: TRBJ1-2
clone size: .
CDR3 DNA: TGTGCCAGCAGCTTAAACCCGGGGGGAGACTATGGCTACACCTTC
CDR3 protein: CASSLNPGGDYGYTF

V gene: TRBV5-1
CDR3 length: 17
D gene: TRBD2
J gene: TRBJ2-2
clone size: .
CDR3 DNA: TGCGCCAGCAGCTATATAGCGGGGGCCGCGAACACCGGGGAGCTGTTTTTT
CDR3 protein: CASSYIAGAANTGELFF

V gene: TRBV2
CDR3 length: 17
D gene: .
J gene: TRBJ2-7
clone size: .
CDR3 DNA: TGTGCCAGCAGTGAATTCGGTGGGGCGGCAAACACCTACGAGCAGTACTTC
CDR3 protein: CASSEFGGAANTYEQYF

V gene: TRBV9
CDR3 length: 15
D gene: .
J gene: TRBJ2-7
clone size: .
CDR3 DNA: TGTGCCAGCAGCATTACTACCGGGACTTCATACGAGCAGTACTTC
CDR3 protein: CASSITTGTSYEQYF

V gene: TRBV6-1
CDR3 length: 14
D gene: .
J gene: TRBJ1-5
clone size: .
CDR3 DNA: TGTGCCAGCAGTGAGACAGGTGAGGGTCAGCCCCAGCATTTT
CDR3 protein: CASSETGEGQPQHF

V gene: TRBV28
CDR3 length: 11
D gene: .
J gene: TRBJ1-2
clone size: few
CDR3 DNA: TGTGCCAGCAGATCTGTTCGTGGCTACACCTTC
CDR3 protein: CASRSVRGYTF

V gene: TRBV18
CDR3 length: 15
D gene: .
J gene: TRBJ2-7
clone size: once
CDR3 DNA: TGTGCCAGCTCACCTCCACAGGCGAATTCCTACGAGCAGTACTTC
CDR3 protein: CASSPPQANSYEQYF

V gene: TRBV5-1
CDR3 length: 13
D gene: .
J gene: TRBJ1-2
clone size: .
CDR3 DNA: TGCGCCAGTTCGGACATTTATAACTATGGCTACACCTTC
CDR3 protein: CASSDIYNYGYTF

V gene: TRBV6-5
CDR3 length: 15
D gene: TRBD2
J gene: TRBJ2-5
clone size: .
CDR3 DNA: TGTGCCAGCAGTTACGCGGGAGACCCCCCAGAGACCCAGTACTTC
CDR3 protein: CASSYAGDPPETQYF

V gene: TRBV2
CDR3 length: 14
D gene: .
J gene: TRBJ2-7
clone size: .
CDR3 DNA: TGTGCCAGCAGTCCCTCCCGGGAGACCTACGAGCAGTACTTC
CDR3 protein: CASSPSRETYEQYF

V gene: TRBV19
CDR3 length: 20
D gene: TRBD2
J gene: TRBJ2-1
clone size: .
CDR3 DNA: TGTGCCAGTAGTAGCCCAGGGACTAGCGGGGGGCTTAGCTCCTACAATGAGCAGTTCTTC
CDR3 protein: CASSSPGTSGGLSSYNEQFF

V gene: TRBV14
CDR3 length: 13
D gene: .
J gene: TRBJ1-2
clone size: .
CDR3 DNA: TGTGCCAGCAGCCAGGGAGTGGTTGTTGGCTACACCTTC
CDR3 protein: CASSQGVVVGYTF

V gene: TRBV9
CDR3 length: 15
D gene: .
J gene: TRBJ2-6
clone size: .
CDR3 DNA: TGTGCCAGCAGCCTCAGGGAGGCTGGGGCCAACGTCCTGACTTTC
CDR3 protein: CASSLREAGANVLTF

V gene: TRBV28
CDR3 length: 16
D gene: TRBD1
J gene: TRBJ2-7
clone size: .
CDR3 DNA: TGTGCCAGCAGTTCCTCAGGGGGCGTGAGGTTCCACGAGCAGTACTTC
CDR3 protein: CASSSSGGVRFHEQYF

V gene: TRBV6-4
CDR3 length: 17
D gene: TRBD2
J gene: TRBJ2-1
clone size: .
CDR3 DNA: TGTGCCAGCAGCCTGGTTATCGGGACTAGCGGGAAGAATGAGCAGTTCTTC
CDR3 protein: CASSLVIGTSGKNEQFF

V gene: TRBV30
CDR3 length: 13
D gene: .
J gene: TRBJ1-5
clone size: once
CDR3 DNA: TGTGCCTGGGGGGGTGGGGCCAATCAGCCCCAGCATTTT
CDR3 protein: CAWGGGANQPQHF

V gene: TRBV7-2
CDR3 length: 15
D gene: .
J gene: TRBJ2-3
clone size: .
CDR3 DNA: TGTGCCAGCAGCTTAGACCGGCTAGCCGGGGATACGCAGTATTTT
CDR3 protein: CASSLDRLAGDTQYF

V gene: TRBV28
CDR3 length: 18
D gene: TRBD1
J gene: TRBJ1-1
clone size: .
CDR3 DNA: TGTGCCAGCAGTTTAAGTGTTGGGACAGGGGGCGCGGACACTGAAGCTTTCTTT
CDR3 protein: CASSLSVGTGGADTEAFF

V gene: TRBV4-1
CDR3 length: 17
D gene: TRBD1
J gene: TRBJ1-3
clone size: .
CDR3 DNA: TGCGCCAGCAGCCGATCCGAGACAGGGCTCTCTGGAAACACCATATATTTT
CDR3 protein: CASSRSETGLSGNTIYF

V gene: TRBV11-2
CDR3 length: 14
D gene: TRBD1
J gene: TRBJ1-1
clone size: .
CDR3 DNA: TGTGCCAGCAGCTACCCCCAAGGGACAGGCCAAGCTTTCTTT
CDR3 protein: CASSYPQGTGQAFF

V gene: TRBV28
CDR3 length: 15
D gene: .
J gene: TRBJ2-5
clone size: .
CDR3 DNA: TGTGCCAGCAGTCCTGGACAGTTTTTAGTAGAGACCCAGTACTTC
CDR3 protein: CASSPGQFLVETQYF

V gene: TRBV20-1
CDR3 length: 11
D gene: .
J gene: TRBJ2-5
clone size: .
CDR3 DNA: TGCAGTGCTAGACCCCGCCAGGCCCTTTACTTC
CDR3 protein: CSARPRQALYF

V gene: TRBV6-4
CDR3 length: 15
D gene: .
J gene: TRBJ1-2
clone size: .
CDR3 DNA: TGTGCCAGCAGTGTCGAAGGGGGGGCCAACTATGGCTACACCTTC
CDR3 protein: CASSVEGGANYGYTF

V gene: TRBV6-1
CDR3 length: 12
D gene: .
J gene: TRBJ1-2
clone size: .
CDR3 DNA: TGTGCCAGCAGTGACCCCGACAGAGACTACACCTTC
CDR3 protein: CASSDPDRDYTF

V gene: TRBV6-2/TRBV6-3
CDR3 length: 14
D gene: .
J gene: TRBJ2-7
clone size: once
CDR3 DNA: TGTGCCAGCAGTTACGTGGGGACACGCTACGAGCAGTACTTC
CDR3 protein: CASSYVGTRYEQYF

V gene: TRBV29-1
CDR3 length: 11
D gene: .
J gene: TRBJ1-4
clone size: few
CDR3 DNA: TGCAGCGTTAACCGAGCAGAAAAACTGTTTTTT
CDR3 protein: CSVNRAEKLFF

V gene: TRBV7-6
CDR3 length: 14
D gene: .
J gene: TRBJ1-4
clone size: .
CDR3 DNA: TGTGCCAGCAGCTCGCGACCGGGAGGAGAAAAACTGTTTTTT
CDR3 protein: CASSSRPGGEKLFF

V gene: TRBV6-5
CDR3 length: 14
D gene: .
J gene: TRBJ1-1
clone size: few
CDR3 DNA: TGTGCCAGCAGGGATAGGACTGCGAACACTGAAGCTTTCTTT
CDR3 protein: CASRDRTANTEAFF

V gene: TRBV5-4
CDR3 length: 17
D gene: .
J gene: TRBJ2-5
clone size: .
CDR3 DNA: TGTGCCAGCAGCCCGAAGATTAGGCAGGCGATCCAAGAGACCCAGTACTTC
CDR3 protein: CASSPKIRQAIQETQYF

V gene: TRBV19
CDR3 length: 13
D gene: TRBD1
J gene: TRBJ1-2
clone size: .
CDR3 DNA: TGTGCCAGTAGTCGGACAGGGCCGCATGGCTACACCTTC
CDR3 protein: CASSRTGPHGYTF

V gene: TRBV6-2/TRBV6-3
CDR3 length: 18
D gene: TRBD1
J gene: TRBJ2-3
clone size: .
CDR3 DNA: TGTGCCAGCAGCGCCCGGGACAGGGCTATCCGGAGCACAGATACGCAGTATTTT
CDR3 protein: CASSARDRAIRSTDTQYF

V gene: TRBV7-2
CDR3 length: 12
D gene: .
J gene: TRBJ2-7
clone size: .
CDR3 DNA: TGTGCCAGCAGCTCCAGCTCCTACGAGCAGTACTTC
CDR3 protein: CASSSSSYEQYF

V gene: TRBV4-3
CDR3 length: 16
D gene: .
J gene: TRBJ2-3
clone size: once
CDR3 DNA: TGCGCCAGCAGCCAAGATGGAGACAGGCTCACAGATACGCAGTATTTT
CDR3 protein: CASSQDGDRLTDTQYF

V gene: TRBV28
CDR3 length: 12
D gene: .
J gene: TRBJ2-7
clone size: .
CDR3 DNA: TGTGCCAGCAGTTTAGTAGACTTCGAGCAGTACTTC
CDR3 protein: CASSLVDFEQYF

V gene: TRBV4-2
CDR3 length: 16
D gene: .
J gene: TRBJ1-2
clone size: .
CDR3 DNA: TGTGCCAGCAGCCCACAACAGGCAGCACCCAACTATGGCTACACCTTC
CDR3 protein: CASSPQQAAPNYGYTF

V gene: TRBV4-3
CDR3 length: 13
D gene: .
J gene: TRBJ2-3
clone size: .
CDR3 DNA: TGCGCCAGCAGCCGTCTTTTAACAGATACGCAGTATTTT
CDR3 protein: CASSRLLTDTQYF

V gene: TRBV6-6
CDR3 length: 16
D gene: TRBD1
J gene: TRBJ2-1
clone size: once
CDR3 DNA: TGTGCCAGCAGTTCAGGACAGGGAGGATCCTACAATGAGCAGTTCTTC
CDR3 protein: CASSSGQGGSYNEQFF

V gene: TRBV4-2
CDR3 length: 16
D gene: TRBD1
J gene: TRBJ1-2
clone size: .
CDR3 DNA: TGTGCCAGCAGCAATTTAAAGACAGGGGGCAAACGTGGCTACACCTTC
CDR3 protein: CASSNLKTGGKRGYTF